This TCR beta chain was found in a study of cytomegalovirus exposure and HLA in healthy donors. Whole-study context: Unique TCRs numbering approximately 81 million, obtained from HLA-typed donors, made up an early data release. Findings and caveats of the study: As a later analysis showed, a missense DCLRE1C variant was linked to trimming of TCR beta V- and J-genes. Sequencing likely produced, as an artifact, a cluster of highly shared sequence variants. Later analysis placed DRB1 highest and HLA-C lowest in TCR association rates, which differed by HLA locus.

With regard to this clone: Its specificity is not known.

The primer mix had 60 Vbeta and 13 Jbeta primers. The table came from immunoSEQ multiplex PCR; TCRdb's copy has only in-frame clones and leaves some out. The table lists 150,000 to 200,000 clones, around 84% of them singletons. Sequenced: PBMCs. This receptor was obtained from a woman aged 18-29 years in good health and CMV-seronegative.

CDR3 protein: CASSKDEGDGPQHF. The CDR3 region has the DNA TGTGCCAGCAGCAAAGATGAGGGGGATGGGCCCCAGCATTTT. The chain joins TRBV21-1 to TRBJ1-5; TRBD1, as called in the table, went unchecked against the DNA. TRBV21-1 is a known pseudogene. The CDR3 totals 14 residues.